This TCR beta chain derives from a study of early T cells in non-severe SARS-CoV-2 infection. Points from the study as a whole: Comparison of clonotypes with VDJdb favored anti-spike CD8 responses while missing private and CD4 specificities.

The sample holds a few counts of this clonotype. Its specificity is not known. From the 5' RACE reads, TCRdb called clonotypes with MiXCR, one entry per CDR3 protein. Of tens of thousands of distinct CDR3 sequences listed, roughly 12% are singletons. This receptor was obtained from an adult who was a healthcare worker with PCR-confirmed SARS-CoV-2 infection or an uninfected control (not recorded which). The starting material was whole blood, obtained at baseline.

CDR3 nucleotide sequence: TGTGCCAGCAGTTCAGGGGGCGCGCGGGGCTACACCTTC. Translated, it gives CASSSGGARGYTF. This sequence joins TRBV6-5 and TRBJ1-2; 8 bases fit TRBD1. CDR3 length: 13 amino acids. From germline, CDR1 is MNHEY and CDR2 SVGAGI. After removal of 4 bases from V and 8 bases from J, the junction contained 6 bases not matched to a gene.